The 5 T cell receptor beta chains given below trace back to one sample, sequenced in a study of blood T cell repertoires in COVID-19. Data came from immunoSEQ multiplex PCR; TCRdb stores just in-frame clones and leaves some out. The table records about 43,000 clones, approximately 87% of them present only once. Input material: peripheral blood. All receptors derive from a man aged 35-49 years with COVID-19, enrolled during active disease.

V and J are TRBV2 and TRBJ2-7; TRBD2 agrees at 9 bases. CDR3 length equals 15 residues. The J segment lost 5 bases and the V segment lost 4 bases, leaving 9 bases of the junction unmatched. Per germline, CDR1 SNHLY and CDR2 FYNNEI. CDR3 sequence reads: CASSVFSGGVDEQYF. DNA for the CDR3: TGTGCCAGCAGTGTCTTTAGCGGGGGCGTCGACGAGCAGTACTTC.

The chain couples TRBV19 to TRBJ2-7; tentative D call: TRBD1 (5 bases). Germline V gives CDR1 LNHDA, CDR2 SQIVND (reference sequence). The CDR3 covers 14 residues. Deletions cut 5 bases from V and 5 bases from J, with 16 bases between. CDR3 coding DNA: TGTGCCAGTAGTCGCCAGGGAAACACCGACGAGCAGTACTTC. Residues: CASSRQGNTDEQYF.

Here the CDR3 reads CASSGLMTHEQYF. The CDR3 nucleotides are TGTGCCAGCAGTGGACTGATGACCCACGAGCAGTACTTC. The V and J genes are TRBV12-3 or TRBV12-4 and TRBJ2-7; D perhaps matches TRBD2 (5 bases). The CDR3 runs to 13 residues. Trimming left V 5 bases short and J 5 bases short, with 13 bases between.

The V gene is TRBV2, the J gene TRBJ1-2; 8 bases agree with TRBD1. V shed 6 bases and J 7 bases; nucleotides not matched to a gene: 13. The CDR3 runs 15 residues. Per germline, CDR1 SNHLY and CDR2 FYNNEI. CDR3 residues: CASRPEGTGGGGYTF. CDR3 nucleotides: TGTGCCAGCAGACCAGAAGGAACAGGGGGAGGTGGCTACACCTTC.

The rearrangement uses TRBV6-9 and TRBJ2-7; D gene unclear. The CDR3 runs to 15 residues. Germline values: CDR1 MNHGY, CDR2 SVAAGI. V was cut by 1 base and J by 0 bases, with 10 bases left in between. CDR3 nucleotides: TGTGCCAGCAGTTATTTGGTTACGGGCTCCTACGAGCAGTACTTC. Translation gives CASSYLVTGSYEQYF.